The entry that follows covers one TCR beta chain sequence. Its specific antigen is unknown. Qualities for individual bases were not recorded, and no much larger clone is one base off. Amplification of TCR beta CDR3 regions was carried out from RNA transcripts. A first-round RT-PCR of the TCR CDR3 used the HTBI primer set with the Qiagen OneStep RT-PCR kit. A second multiplex PCR round built the libraries, followed by size selection and purification. Sequencing of the libraries was done on an Illumina HiSeq2000 using paired-end 100 bp reads. The paper's data handling went like this. SOAPnuke was used to process the raw data, throwing out any read that contained adapters or uncalled bases, had a mean Phred below 15, or lacked an exact constant-primer or identifier match. COPE v1.2.5 was used to merge high-quality paired reads, and clonotypes were defined as unique nucleotide sequences. Clonotypes were aligned to IMGT TRBV, TRBD and TRBJ reference segments using MiTCR v1.1. The analysis was restricted to V-J combinations with a frequency above 0.0001, which together covered about 99% of the repertoires. A TCS score was defined as the ratio between F50 (clonal expansion) and ExV (chaos), using BLOSUM62-based TCRdist between CDR3 peptides within each V-J. Welch's t-statistics and random forest reduced several hundred V-J features to 13, which were used in a naive Bayes classifier (R e1071). Starting from the raw public reads, TCRdb applied fastp trimming at Q25, assembled clones with MiXCR and retained in-frame beta chains. Rows merge per CDR3 protein into single entries with the most common DNA and genes. None of the V and J calls come from the authors' own analysis; TCRdb made them. For this sample the table gives about 690,000 distinct CDR3 sequences, of which roughly 17% were detected only once. About 14% of the sample is taken by the ten largest.

A patient counted as having stable Graves' hyperthyroidism if no progression to ophthalmopathy occurred over 18 months of follow-up. The hyperthyroidism patients were between 18 and 65 years old and newly diagnosed, with a disease duration of less than 2 months. Exclusion was applied to patients with uncontrolled infections, other autoimmune diseases, pregnancy or lactation. Diagnoses were based on clinical symptoms, serum thyroxine and TRAb, thyroid ultrasound and orbital computed tomography. PBMCs were isolated from more than 9 ml of fresh peripheral blood by Ficoll-Paque density gradient centrifugation. Total RNA was extracted using Trizol reagent, and RNA quality was assessed on an Agilent 2100 Bioanalyzer. These data come from a study of T cells in Graves' hyperthyroidism and ophthalmopathy (dated by TCRdb to 2018 to 2020). With regard to the full study: Peripheral blood samples were taken at initial diagnosis, before any treatment was given. After blood sampling, hyperthyroidism patients were treated with methimazole at a starting dose of 30 mg daily, and ophthalmopathy patients were treated with high-dose intravenous methylprednisolone. For training and testing, the 80 to 100 patients in the discovery cohort were randomly divided in a 7:3 ratio. TCR Vbeta CDR3 sequencing of 140 or so peripheral blood samples (fewer than 45 ophthalmopathy, approximately 80 hyperthyroidism and roughly 17 progressor patients) is reported in the paper. Prospective prediction of ophthalmopathy was tested in an independent validation cohort consisting of some 20 hyperthyroidism patients and some 17 patients who later progressed to ophthalmopathy. In six Graves' hyperthyroidism patients, the study also compared T-cell repertoires from thyroid tissue with T-cell repertoires from blood. A discovery cohort of about a hundred patients, approximately 44 with Graves' ophthalmopathy and approximately 60 with stable Graves' hyperthyroidism, was used to find distinguishing TCR V-J signatures.

The full study reports these points: Most expanded thyroid clonotypes (frequency above 0.001) were also found in blood, which suggests that blood repertoires may mirror thyroid immune responses. A 13 V-J signature model separated ophthalmopathy from stable hyperthyroidism, with about 88% sensitivity and about 81% specificity in cross-validation and 80%/75% in testing. During validation, the model predicted progression to ophthalmopathy a median of around 6 months ahead of onset, with almost 71% sensitivity and 72% to 85% specificity. No statistical method was used to fix the sample size in advance, and group allocation was not hidden from the investigators.

This receptor was identified in a man aged 50 or older with Graves' hyperthyroidism. Sequences were obtained from blood.

The DNA reads TGTGCCAGCAGCGTAGTGTCCGGGAGTGGGTCTGAGCAGTTCTTC. Its amino acids are CASSVVSGSGSEQFF. The chain is assembled from TRBV9 and TRBJ2-1; TRBD2 is a possible D gene, resting on 6 matching bases. The junction carries 16 bases between V and J, which are trimmed by 0 bases and 9 bases respectively. The CDR3 runs 15 amino acids, cysteine and phenylalanine included. The retained sequence is limited to the CDR3, 45 bases, with the frame set at the first base. Looking up the germline V gene yields CDR1 SGDLS and CDR2 YYNGEE.